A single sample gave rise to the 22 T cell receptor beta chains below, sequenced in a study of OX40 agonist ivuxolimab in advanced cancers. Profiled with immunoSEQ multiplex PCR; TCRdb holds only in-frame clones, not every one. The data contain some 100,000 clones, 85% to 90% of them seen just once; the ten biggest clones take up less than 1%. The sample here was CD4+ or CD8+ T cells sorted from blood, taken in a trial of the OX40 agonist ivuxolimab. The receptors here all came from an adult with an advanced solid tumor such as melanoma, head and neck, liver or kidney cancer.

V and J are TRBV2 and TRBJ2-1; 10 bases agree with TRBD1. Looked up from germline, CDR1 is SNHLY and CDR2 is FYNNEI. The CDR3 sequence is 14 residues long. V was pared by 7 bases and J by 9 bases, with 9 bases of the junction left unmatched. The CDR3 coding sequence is TGTGCCAGCATCTCCGGGACAGGGGCTTTTGAGCAGTTCTTC. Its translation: CASISGTGAFEQFF.

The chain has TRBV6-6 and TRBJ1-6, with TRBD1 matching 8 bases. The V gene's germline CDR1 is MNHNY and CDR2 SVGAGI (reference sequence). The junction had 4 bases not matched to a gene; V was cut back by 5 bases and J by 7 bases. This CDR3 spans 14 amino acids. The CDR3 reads CASSATGVNSPLHF. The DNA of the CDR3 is TGTGCCAGCAGTGCGACAGGGGTAAATTCACCCCTCCACTTT.

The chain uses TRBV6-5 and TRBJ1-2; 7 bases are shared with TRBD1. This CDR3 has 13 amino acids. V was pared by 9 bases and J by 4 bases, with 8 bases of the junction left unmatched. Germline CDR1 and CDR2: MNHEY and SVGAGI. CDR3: CASRQGRGYGYTF. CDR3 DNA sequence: TGTGCCAGTAGACAGGGTCGTGGCTATGGCTACACCTTC.

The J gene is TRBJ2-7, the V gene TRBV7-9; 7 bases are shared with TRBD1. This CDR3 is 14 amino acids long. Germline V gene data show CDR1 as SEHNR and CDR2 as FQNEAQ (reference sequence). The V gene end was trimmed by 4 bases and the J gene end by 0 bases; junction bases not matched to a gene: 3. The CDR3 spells CASSWGTDSYEQYF. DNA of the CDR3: TGTGCCAGCAGCTGGGGGACAGACTCCTACGAGCAGTACTTC.

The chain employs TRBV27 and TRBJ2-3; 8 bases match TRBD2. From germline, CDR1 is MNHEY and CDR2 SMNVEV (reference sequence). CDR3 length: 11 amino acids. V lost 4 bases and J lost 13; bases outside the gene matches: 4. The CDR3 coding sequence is TGTGCCAGCAGTTACGTCGGGGGGGAGTATTTT. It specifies CASSYVGGEYF.

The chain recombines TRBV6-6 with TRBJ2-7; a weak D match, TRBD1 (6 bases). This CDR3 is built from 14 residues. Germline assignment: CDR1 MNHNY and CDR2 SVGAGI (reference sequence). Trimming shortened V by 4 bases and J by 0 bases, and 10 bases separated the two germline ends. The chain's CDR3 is CASSLTGISYEQYF. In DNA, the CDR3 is TGTGCCAGCAGTTTGACAGGTATCTCCTACGAGCAGTACTTC.

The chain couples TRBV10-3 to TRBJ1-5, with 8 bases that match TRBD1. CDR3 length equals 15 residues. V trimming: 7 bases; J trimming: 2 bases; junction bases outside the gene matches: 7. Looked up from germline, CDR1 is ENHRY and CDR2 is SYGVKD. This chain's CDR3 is CAIKEDRAGNQPQHF. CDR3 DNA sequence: TGTGCCATCAAAGAGGACAGGGCGGGCAATCAGCCCCAGCATTTT.

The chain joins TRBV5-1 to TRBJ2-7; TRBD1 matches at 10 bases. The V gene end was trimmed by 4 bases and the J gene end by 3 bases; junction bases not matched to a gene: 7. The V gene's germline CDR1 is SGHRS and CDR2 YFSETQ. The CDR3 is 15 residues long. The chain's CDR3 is CASSARQGAVYEQYF. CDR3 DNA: TGCGCCAGCAGCGCCCGACAGGGGGCGGTCTACGAGCAGTACTTC.

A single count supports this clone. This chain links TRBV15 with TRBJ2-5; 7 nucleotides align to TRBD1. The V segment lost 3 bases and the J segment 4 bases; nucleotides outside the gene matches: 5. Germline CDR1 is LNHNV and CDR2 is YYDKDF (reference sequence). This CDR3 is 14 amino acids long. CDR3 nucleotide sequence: TGTGCCACCAGCAGGAAGGGGGCGGGAGAGACCCAGTACTTC. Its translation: CATSRKGAGETQYF.

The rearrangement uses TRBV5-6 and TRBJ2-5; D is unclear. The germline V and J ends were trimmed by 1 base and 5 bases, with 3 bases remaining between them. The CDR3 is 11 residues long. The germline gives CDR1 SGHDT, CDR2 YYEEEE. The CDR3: CASSLWETQYF. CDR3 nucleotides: TGTGCCAGCAGCTTGTGGGAGACCCAGTACTTC.

CDR3 in amino acids: CASTRDRDETQYF. In DNA, the CDR3 is TGTGCCAGCACCCGGGACAGGGACGAGACCCAGTACTTC. The chain recombines TRBV7-2 with TRBJ2-5; 9 nucleotides agree with TRBD1. The CDR3 has 13 residues. Germline V CDR1 and CDR2: SGHTA, FQGNSA. The junction had 5 bases not matched to a gene; V was cut back by 7 bases and J by 5 bases. The full variable domain, with the rest looked up from reference TRBV7-2 and TRBJ2-5, is GAGVSQSPSNKVTEKGKDVELRCDPISGHTALYWYRQSLGQGLEFLIYFQGNSAPDKSGLPSDRFSAERTGGSVSTLTIQRTQQEDSAVYLCASTRDRDETQYFGPGTRLLVL.

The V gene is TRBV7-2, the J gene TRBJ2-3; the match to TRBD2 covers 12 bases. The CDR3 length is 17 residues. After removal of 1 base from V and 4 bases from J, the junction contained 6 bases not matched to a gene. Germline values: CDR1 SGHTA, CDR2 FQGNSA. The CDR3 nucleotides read TGTGCCAGCAGCTTAGTCCTTCTAGCGGGGGGGTCAGATACGCAGTATTTT. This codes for CASSLVLLAGGSDTQYF.

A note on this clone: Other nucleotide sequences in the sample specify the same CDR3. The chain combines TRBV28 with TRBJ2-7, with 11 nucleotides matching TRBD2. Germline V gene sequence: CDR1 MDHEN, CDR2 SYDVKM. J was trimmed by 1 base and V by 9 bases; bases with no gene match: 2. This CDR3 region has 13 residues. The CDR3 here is CASSGGASYEQYF. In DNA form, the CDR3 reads TGTGCCAGTAGCGGGGGGGCATCCTACGAGCAGTACTTC. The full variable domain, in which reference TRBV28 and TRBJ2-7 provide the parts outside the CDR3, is DVKVTQSSRYLVKRTGEKVFLECVQDMDHENMFWYRQDPGLGLRLIYFSYDVKMKEKGDIPEGYSVSREKKERFSLILESASTNQTSMYLCASSGGASYEQYFGPGTRLTVT.

The CDR3 reads CASSVTSGGETQYF. The CDR3 bases are TGTGCCAGCAGCGTGACTAGCGGGGGGGAGACCCAGTACTTC. V gene TRBV9 combines with J gene TRBJ2-5; 13 nucleotides align to TRBD2. CDR3 size: 14 residues. J was trimmed by 5 bases and V by 2 bases; bases with no gene match: 0. CDR1 and CDR2 from the germline V gene are SGDLS and YYNGEE.

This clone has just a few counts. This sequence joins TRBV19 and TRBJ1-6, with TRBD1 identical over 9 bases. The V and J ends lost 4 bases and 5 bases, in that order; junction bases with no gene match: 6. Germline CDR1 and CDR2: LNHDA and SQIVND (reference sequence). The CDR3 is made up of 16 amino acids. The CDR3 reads CASSRGTGMNNSPLHF. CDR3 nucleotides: TGTGCCAGTAGTAGGGGGACAGGGATGAATAATTCACCCCTCCACTTT.

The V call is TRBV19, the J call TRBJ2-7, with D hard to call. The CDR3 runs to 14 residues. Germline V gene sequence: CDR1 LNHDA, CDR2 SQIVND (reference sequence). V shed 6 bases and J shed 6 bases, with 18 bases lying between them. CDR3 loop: CASSRPGRAAEQYF. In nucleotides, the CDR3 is TGTGCCAGTAGCCGTCCGGGCCGAGCCGCCGAGCAGTACTTC.

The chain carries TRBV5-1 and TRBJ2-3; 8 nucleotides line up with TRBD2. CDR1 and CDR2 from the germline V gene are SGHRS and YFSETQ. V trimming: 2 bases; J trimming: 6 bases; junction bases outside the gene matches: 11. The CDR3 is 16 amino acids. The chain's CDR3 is CASSFTGGGGRDTQYF. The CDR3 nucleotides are TGCGCCAGCAGCTTCACCGGAGGCGGGGGGCGGGATACGCAGTATTTT.

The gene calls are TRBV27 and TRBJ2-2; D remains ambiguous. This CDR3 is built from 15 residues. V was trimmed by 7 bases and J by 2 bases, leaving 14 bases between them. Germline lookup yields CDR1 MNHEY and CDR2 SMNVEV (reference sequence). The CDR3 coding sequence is TGTGCCAGCACCCTGCGACAAGAAAACACCGGGGAGCTGTTTTTT. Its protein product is CASTLRQENTGELFF.

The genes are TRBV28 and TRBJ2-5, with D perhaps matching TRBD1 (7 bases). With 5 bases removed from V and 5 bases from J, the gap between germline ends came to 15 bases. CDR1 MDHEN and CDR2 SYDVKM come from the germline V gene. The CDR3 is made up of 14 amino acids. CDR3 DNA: TGTGCCAGCAGTCTACTAGCCAGGGGGGAGACCCAGTACTTC. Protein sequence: CASSLLARGETQYF.

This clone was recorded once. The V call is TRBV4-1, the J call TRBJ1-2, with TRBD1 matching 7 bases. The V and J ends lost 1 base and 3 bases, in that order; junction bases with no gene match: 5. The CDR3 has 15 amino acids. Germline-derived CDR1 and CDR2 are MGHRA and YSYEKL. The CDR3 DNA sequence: TGCGCCAGCAGCCAAGGGGGACAGAGCTACTATGGCTACACCTTC. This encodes CASSQGGQSYYGYTF.

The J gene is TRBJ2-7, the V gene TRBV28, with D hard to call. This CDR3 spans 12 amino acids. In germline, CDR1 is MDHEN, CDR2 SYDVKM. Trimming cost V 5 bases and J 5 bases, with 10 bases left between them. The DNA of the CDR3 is TGTGCCAGCAGTACCGGACGTAACGAGCAGTACTTC. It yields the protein CASSTGRNEQYF.

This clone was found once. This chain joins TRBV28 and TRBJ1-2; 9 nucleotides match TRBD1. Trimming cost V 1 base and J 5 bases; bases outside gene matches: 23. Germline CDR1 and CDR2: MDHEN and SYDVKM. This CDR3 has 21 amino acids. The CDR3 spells CASSLYEGFRGDRASRYGYTF. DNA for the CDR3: TGTGCCAGCAGTTTATACGAGGGTTTCCGGGGGGACAGGGCATCTAGGTATGGCTACACCTTC.